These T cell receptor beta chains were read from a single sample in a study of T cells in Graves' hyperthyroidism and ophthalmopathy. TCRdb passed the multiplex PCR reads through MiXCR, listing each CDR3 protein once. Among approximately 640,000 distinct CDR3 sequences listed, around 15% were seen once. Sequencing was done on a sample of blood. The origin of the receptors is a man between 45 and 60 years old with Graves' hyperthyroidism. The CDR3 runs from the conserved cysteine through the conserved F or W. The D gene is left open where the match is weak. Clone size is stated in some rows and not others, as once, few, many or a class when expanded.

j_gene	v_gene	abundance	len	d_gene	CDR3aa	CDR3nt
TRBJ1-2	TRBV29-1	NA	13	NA	CSVEKVDKFGYTF	TGCAGCGTTGAAAAAGTAGACAAGTTCGGCTACACCTTC
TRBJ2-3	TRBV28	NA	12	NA	CATSRTTDTQYF	TGTGCCACCTCGAGGACGACAGATACGCAGTATTTT
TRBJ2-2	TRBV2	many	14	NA	CASSEARDTGELFF	TGTGCCAGCAGTGAAGCAAGGGACACCGGGGAGCTGTTTTTT
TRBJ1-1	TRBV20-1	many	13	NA	CSARDTLGTEAFF	TGCAGTGCTAGAGATACGTTGGGGACTGAAGCTTTCTTT
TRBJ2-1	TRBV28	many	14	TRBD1	CASSLRDRDYEQFF	TGTGCCAGCAGTTTAAGGGACAGGGACTATGAGCAGTTCTTC
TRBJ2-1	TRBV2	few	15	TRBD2	CASILAGEAYNEQFF	TGTGCCAGCATTCTAGCGGGAGAGGCCTACAATGAGCAGTTCTTC
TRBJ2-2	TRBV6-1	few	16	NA	CASSELLGSVTGELFF	TGTGCCAGCAGTGAACTACTGGGTTCGGTCACCGGGGAGCTGTTTTTT
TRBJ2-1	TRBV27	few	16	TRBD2	CASSLLGGFEGDEQFF	TGTGCCAGCAGCCTTTTGGGAGGGTTCGAGGGAGATGAGCAGTTCTTC
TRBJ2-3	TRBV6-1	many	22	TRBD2	CASSESASGTGRLAGGPDTQYF	TGTGCCAGCAGTGAAAGTGCGAGTGGGACAGGCAGACTAGCGGGAGGCCCCGATACGCAGTATTTT
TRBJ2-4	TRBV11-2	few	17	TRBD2	CASSLRTSGSIGNIQYF	TGTGCCAGCAGCTTACGGACTAGCGGGAGCATCGGAAACATTCAGTACTTC
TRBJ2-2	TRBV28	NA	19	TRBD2	CASYEAGLAGGATTGELFF	TGTGCCAGCTATGAGGCGGGACTAGCGGGAGGGGCTACCACCGGGGAGCTGTTTTTT
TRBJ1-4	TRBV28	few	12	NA	CASSGTIEKLFF	TGTGCCAGCAGTGGGACGATTGAAAAACTGTTTTTT
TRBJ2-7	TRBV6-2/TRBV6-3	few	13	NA	CASSPRRAYEQYF	TGTGCCAGCAGCCCCCGGCGGGCCTACGAGCAGTACTTC
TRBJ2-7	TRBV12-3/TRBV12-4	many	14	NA	CASSLEGLSYEQYF	TGTGCCAGCAGTCTGGAGGGTCTCTCCTACGAGCAGTACTTC
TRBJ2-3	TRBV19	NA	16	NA	CASSGTGPIATDTQYF	TGTGCCAGCTCAGGGACGGGCCCCATAGCAACAGATACGCAGTATTTT
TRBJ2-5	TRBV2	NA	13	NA	CASSDGPADQGNF	TGTGCCAGCAGTGATGGGCCCGCAGACCAAGGAAACTTC
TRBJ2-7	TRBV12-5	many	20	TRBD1	CASGSTHRDRVGAGSYEQYF	TGTGCTAGTGGGTCCACCCACCGGGACAGGGTCGGAGCGGGGTCCTACGAGCAGTACTTC
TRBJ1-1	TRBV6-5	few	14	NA	CASSYQVGGTEAFF	TGTGCCAGCAGTTACCAGGTCGGGGGCACTGAAGCTTTCTTT
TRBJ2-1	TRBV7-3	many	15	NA	CASSLLDGMYNEQFF	TGTGCCAGCAGCTTACTCGACGGAATGTACAATGAGCAGTTCTTC
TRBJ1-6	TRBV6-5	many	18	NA	CASSYMMVGPQGNSPLHF	TGTGCCAGCAGTTACATGATGGTTGGGCCACAAGGGAATTCACCCCTCCACTTT
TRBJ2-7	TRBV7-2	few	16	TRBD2	CASSFGGLAGLYEQYF	TGTGCCAGCAGCTTCGGTGGACTAGCGGGGCTCTACGAGCAGTACTTC
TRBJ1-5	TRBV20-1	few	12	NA	CSAPGRDKPQHF	TGCAGTGCCCCTGGACGGGATAAGCCCCAGCATTTT
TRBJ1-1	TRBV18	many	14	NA	CASSPPSRAGEAFF	TGTGCCAGCTCACCACCTAGCAGGGCTGGTGAAGCTTTCTTT